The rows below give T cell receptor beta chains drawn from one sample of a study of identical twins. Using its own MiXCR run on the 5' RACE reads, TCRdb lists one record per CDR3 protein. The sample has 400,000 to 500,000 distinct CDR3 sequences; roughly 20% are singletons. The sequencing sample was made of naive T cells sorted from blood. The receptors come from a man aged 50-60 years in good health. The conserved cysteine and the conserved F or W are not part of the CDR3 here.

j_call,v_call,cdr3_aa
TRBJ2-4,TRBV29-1,SVDEGAAGNIQY
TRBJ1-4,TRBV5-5,ASSLAGGGGEKLF
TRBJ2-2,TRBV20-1,SARYGGGRDNTGELF
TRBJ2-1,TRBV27,ASSLGLSPSYNEQF
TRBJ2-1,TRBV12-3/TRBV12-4,ASSTQGREQF
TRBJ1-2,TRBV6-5,ASSSTIRTGQGAGYT
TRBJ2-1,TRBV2,ASSEQGHEQF
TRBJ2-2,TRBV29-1,SAGGLGGRSVGELF
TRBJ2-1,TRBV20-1,SARGLGRTASRYNEQF
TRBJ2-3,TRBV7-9,ASSLAFTFPDTQY
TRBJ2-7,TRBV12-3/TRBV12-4,ASSPGTSGPPPY
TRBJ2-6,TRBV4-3,ASSQDRGSSGANVLT
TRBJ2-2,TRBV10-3,AIERPGTGELF
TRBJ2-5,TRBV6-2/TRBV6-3,ASSQIGLSQETQY
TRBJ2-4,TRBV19,ASSTTPGQGVRGVLAKNIQY
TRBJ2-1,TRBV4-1,ASSPLAGVPYNEQF
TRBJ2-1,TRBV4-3,ASSQFPVGSSYNEQF
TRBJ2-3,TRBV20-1,SATTDTQY
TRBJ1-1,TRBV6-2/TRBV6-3,ASILQGAVNTEAF
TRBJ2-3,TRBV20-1,SASGTDRGTDTQY
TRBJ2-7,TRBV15,ATSRDPLFTYEQY
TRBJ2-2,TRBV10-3,AISAGRPTGELF
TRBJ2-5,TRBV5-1,ASSFSETQY
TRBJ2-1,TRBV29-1,SVEGRLGFYEQF
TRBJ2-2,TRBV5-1,ASSLQGLSTGELF
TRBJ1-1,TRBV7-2,ASSVQGEGYTEAF
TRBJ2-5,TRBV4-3,ASSQESLGAETQY
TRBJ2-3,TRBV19,ASSPWTGDGDTQY
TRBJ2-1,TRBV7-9,ASSLSGLAAGWEQF
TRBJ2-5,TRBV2,ASSARQGGETQY
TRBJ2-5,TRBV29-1,SGHLGGSKTQY
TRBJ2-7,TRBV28,ASSLWGTGQAYEQY
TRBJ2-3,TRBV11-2,ASSLGTAQY
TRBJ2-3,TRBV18,ASSRTSGVSTDTQY
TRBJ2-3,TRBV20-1,SASDLAGGPRGTQY
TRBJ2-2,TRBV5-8,ASPTSRQNTGELF
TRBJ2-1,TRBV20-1,SARDFAGGLGYNEQF
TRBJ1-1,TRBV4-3,ASSQEVAGSTEAF